This T cell receptor beta chain was recovered during a study of cytomegalovirus exposure and HLA in healthy donors. Measured with immunoSEQ multiplex PCR; TCRdb has only the in-frame clones, and not every one. The repertoire has under 150,000 clones, approximately 87% of them found once; the top ten carry less than 3.5%. This clone was counted a single time. The length of the CDR3 is 15 residues. Unmatched junction bases numbered 7, after V lost 3 bases and J lost 4 bases. In germline, CDR1 is MNHEY, CDR2 SMNVEV (reference sequence). The sequence derives from a man aged 18 to 30 in good health and CMV-seronegative. Sequencing was performed on PBMCs. The chain combines TRBV27 with TRBJ2-7, with TRBD2 identical over 9 bases. DNA for the CDR3: TGTGCCAGCAGTTTTCTGGCGGGAGGGGAGTACGAGCAGTACTTC. Residues: CASSFLAGGEYEQYF.